A single sample gave rise to the 10 T cell receptor beta chains below, sequenced in a study of blood T cell repertoires in COVID-19. The method was immunoSEQ multiplex PCR; TCRdb's version includes in-frame clones alone and lacks a portion of them. Of some 170,000 clones listed, about 87% are singletons. Source material: peripheral blood. The receptors derive from a woman in her sixties or seventies who had recovered from COVID-19.

This chain uses TRBV7-3 with TRBJ2-3; D perhaps matches TRBD2 (7 bases). The V end lost 2 bases, the J end lost 4 bases, and 16 bases lay between the germline ends. This CDR3 comprises 16 residues. Germline assignment: CDR1 SGHTA and CDR2 FQGTGA. The CDR3 region has the DNA TGTGCCAGCAGCTTACGTGGGGGGGCCCCCGCAGATACGCAGTATTTT. Protein sequence: CASSLRGGAPADTQYF.

This chain connects TRBV3-1 (or the pseudogene TRBV3-2) to TRBJ2-2; D remains unclear. Trimming shortened V by 0 bases and J by 6 bases, and 8 bases separated the two germline ends. Looked up from germline, CDR1 is LGHDT and CDR2 is YNNKEL (reference sequence). This CDR3 region has 14 residues. This CDR3 is CASSQDLSPGELFF. Written as DNA, the CDR3 is TGTGCCAGCAGCCAAGATCTAAGCCCCGGGGAGCTGTTTTTT.

This chain connects TRBV7-2 to TRBJ1-1, with 7 bases identical to TRBD1. CDR1 is SGHTA, CDR2 FQGNSA, per germline. The ends lost 4 bases at V and 1 base at J; junction bases unmatched: 3. This CDR3 contains 14 residues. CDR3 DNA: TGTGCCAGCAGCTATCGGGACAGGAACACTGAAGCTTTCTTT. Residues: CASSYRDRNTEAFF. Variable domain in full (rest from reference TRBV7-2 and TRBJ1-1): GAGVSQSPSNKVTEKGKDVELRCDPISGHTALYWYRQSLGQGLEFLIYFQGNSAPDKSGLPSDRFSAERTGGSVSTLTIQRTQQEDSAVYLCASSYRDRNTEAFFGQGTRLTVV.

This sequence joins TRBV30 and TRBJ1-6; unclear D gene. V lost 1 base and J lost 0, with 13 bases in between. Germline V CDR1 and CDR2: GTSNPN, SVGIG (reference sequence). This CDR3 region has 17 residues. The CDR3 region is CAWSAGLLSSYNSPLHF. CDR3 coding DNA: TGTGCCTGGAGTGCCGGACTGTTGAGCTCCTATAATTCACCCCTCCACTTT.

This chain uses TRBV13 with TRBJ2-3; D is uncertain. Germline V gene data show CDR1 as PRHDT and CDR2 as FYEKMQ (reference sequence). The CDR3 covers 13 residues. Trimming removed 7 bases from V and 6 bases from J, with 14 bases in between. The CDR3: CASTARVVDTQYF. As DNA, the CDR3 is TGTGCCAGCACTGCACGGGTGGTTGATACGCAGTATTTT.

The genes are TRBV3-1 (or the pseudogene TRBV3-2) and TRBJ1-3; weak D call: TRBD1 (6 bases). Germline loops: CDR1 LGHDT, CDR2 YNNKEL (reference sequence). V dropped 4 bases and J dropped 2 bases, with 12 bases sitting between them. The CDR3 runs to 15 residues. DNA for the CDR3: TGTGCCAGCAGCCCTCGGACAGTAACTGGAAACACCATATATTTT. This translates into CASSPRTVTGNTIYF.

The genes are TRBV27 and TRBJ1-2; 8 bases are shared with TRBD1. Germline-derived CDR1 and CDR2 are MNHEY and SMNVEV (reference sequence). J gave up 4 bases and V 7 bases, and 11 bases lay outside the gene matches. The CDR3 is 15 residues long. The DNA of the CDR3 is TGTGCCAGCATAGGCAGGGGGCGCGATAGCTATGGCTACACCTTC. Translation: CASIGRGRDSYGYTF.

V usage is TRBV6-5 and J usage is TRBJ2-1; D possibly corresponds to TRBD1 (6 bases). From germline, CDR1 is MNHEY and CDR2 SVGAGI. V lost 4 bases, J lost 8 bases, and 12 bases lay in between. The CDR3 consists of 13 residues. The CDR3 sequence is CASSLQGTDEQFF. The CDR3, as DNA: TGTGCCAGCAGTTTACAGGGTACCGATGAGCAGTTCTTC.

The rearrangement joins TRBV5-1 to TRBJ1-2; maybe TRBD1 (5 bases). CDR1 and CDR2 (germline): SGHRS, YFSETQ. Trimming stripped 2 bases from V and 0 bases from J, with 8 bases between. CDR3 size: 14 residues. The CDR3 here is CASSLDRANYGYTF. The CDR3 DNA reads as TGCGCCAGCAGCTTAGACAGAGCTAACTATGGCTACACCTTC. The full variable domain, in which reference TRBV5-1 and TRBJ1-2 provide the parts outside the CDR3, is KAGVTQTPRYLIKTRGQQVTLSCSPISGHRSVSWYQQTPGQGLQFLFEYFSETQRNKGNFPGRFSGRQFSNSRSEMNVSTLELGDSALYLCASSLDRANYGYTFGSGTRLTVV.

This clone was detected once. The chain recombines TRBV29-1 with TRBJ2-6, with a possible D match to TRBD1 (8 bases). The CDR3 sequence is 16 residues long. The germline CDR1 and CDR2 sequences are SQVTM and ANQGSEA. V shed 6 bases and J shed 0 bases, with 15 bases lying between them. CDR3 DNA sequence: TGCAGCGTGGGGGGGACAGGCGGCTCTGGGGCCAACGTCCTGACTTTC. Translating gives CSVGGTGGSGANVLTF.